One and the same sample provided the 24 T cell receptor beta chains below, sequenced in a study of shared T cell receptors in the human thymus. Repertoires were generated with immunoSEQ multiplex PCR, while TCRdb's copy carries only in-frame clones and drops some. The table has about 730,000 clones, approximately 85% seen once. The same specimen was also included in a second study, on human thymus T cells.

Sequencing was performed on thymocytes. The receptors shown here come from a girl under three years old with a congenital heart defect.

The CDR3 region has the DNA TGTGCCAGCTCACCGCGGACAGCCGATAATTCACCCCTCCACTTT. Translating gives CASSPRTADNSPLHF. The chain recombines TRBV18 with TRBJ1-6, with D maybe TRBD1 (6 bases). The CDR3 length is 15 residues. Germline V CDR1 and CDR2: KGHSH, LQKENI. The V gene lost 3 bases and the J gene lost 5 bases, with 11 bases spanning the gap.

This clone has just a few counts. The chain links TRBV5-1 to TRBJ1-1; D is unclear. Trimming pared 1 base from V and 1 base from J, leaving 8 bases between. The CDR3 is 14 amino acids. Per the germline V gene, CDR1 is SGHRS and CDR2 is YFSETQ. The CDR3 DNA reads TGCGCCAGCAGCTTGAGACACCCGAACACTGAAGCTTTCTTT. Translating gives CASSLRHPNTEAFF.

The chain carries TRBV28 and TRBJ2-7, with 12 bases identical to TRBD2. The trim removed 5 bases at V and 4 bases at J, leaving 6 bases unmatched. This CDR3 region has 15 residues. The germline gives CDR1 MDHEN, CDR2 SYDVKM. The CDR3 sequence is CASSPGLAGRYEQYF. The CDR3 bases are TGTGCCAGCAGTCCTGGACTAGCGGGGAGATACGAGCAGTACTTC.

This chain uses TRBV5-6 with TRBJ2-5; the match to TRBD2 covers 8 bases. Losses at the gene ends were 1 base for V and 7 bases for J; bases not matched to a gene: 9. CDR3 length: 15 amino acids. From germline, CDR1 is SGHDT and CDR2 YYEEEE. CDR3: CASSLLTGGLGTQYF. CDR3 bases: TGTGCCAGCAGCTTGCTTACGGGGGGGCTTGGGACCCAGTACTTC.

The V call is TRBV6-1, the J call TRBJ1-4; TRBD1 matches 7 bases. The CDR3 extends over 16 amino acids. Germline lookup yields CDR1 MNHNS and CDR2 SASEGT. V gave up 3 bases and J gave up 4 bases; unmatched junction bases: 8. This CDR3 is CASSEKQGHYNEKLFF. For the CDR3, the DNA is TGTGCCAGCAGTGAGAAACAGGGGCATTATAATGAAAAACTGTTTTTT.

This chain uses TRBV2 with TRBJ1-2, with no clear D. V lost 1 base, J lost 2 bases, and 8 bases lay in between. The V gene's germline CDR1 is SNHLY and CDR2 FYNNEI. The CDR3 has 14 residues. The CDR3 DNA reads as TGTGCCAGCAGTGAAGGGCAGAAAAACTATGGCTACACCTTC. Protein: CASSEGQKNYGYTF.

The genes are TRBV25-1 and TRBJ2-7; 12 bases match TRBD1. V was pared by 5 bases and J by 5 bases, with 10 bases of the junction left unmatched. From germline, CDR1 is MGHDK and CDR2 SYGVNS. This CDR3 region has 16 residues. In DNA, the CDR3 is TGTGCCAGCAGTTGTCCCACAGGGGACAGGGGGCACGAGCAGTACTTC. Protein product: CASSCPTGDRGHEQYF.

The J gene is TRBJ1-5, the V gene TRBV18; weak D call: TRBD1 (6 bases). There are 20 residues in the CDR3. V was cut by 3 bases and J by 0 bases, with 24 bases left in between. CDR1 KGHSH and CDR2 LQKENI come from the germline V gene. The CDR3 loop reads CASSPKSSGTPNYSNQPQHF. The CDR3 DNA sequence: TGTGCCAGCTCACCCAAATCCTCCGGGACACCCAATTATAGCAATCAGCCCCAGCATTTT.

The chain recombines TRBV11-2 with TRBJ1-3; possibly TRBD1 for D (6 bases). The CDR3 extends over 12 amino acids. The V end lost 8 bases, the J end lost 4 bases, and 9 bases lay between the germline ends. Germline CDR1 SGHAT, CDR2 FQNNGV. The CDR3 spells CASGTSGNTIYF. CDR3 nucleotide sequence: TGTGCCAGCGGGACATCCGGAAACACCATATATTTT.

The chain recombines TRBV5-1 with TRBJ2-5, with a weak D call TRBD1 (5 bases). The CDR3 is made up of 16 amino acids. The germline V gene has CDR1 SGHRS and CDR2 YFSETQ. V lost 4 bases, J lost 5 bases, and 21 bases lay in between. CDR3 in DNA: TGCGCCAGCAGCGGACGTACAGGACCCCCTTTGGAGACCCAGTACTTC. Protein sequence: CASSGRTGPPLETQYF.

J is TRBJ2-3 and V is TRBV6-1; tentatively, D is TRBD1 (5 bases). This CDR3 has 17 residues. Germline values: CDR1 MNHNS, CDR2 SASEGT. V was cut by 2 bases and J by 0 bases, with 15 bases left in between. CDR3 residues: CASSENQGSPSTDTQYF. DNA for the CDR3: TGTGCCAGCAGTGAAAACCAGGGATCCCCTAGCACAGATACGCAGTATTTT.

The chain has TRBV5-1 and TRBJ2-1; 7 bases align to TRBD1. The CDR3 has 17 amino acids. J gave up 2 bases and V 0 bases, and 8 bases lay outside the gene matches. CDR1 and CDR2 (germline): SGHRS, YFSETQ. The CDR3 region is CASSLELRDSPYNEQFF. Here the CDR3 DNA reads TGCGCCAGCAGCTTGGAACTCCGGGACAGCCCCTACAATGAGCAGTTCTTC.

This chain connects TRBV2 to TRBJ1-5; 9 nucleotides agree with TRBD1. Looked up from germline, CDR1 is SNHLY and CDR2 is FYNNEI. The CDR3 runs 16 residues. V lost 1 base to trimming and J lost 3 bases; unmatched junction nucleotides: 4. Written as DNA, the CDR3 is TGTGCCAGCAGTGAAGGGACAGGGGCCATCAATCAGCCCCAGCATTTT. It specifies CASSEGTGAINQPQHF.

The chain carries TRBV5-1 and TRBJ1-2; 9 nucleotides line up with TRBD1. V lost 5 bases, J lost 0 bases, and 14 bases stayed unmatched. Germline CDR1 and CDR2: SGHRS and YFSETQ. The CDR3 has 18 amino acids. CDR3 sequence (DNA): TGCGCCAGCAGAACTTGGGGGGACAGGGATCCCGCTAACTATGGCTACACCTTC. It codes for CASRTWGDRDPANYGYTF.

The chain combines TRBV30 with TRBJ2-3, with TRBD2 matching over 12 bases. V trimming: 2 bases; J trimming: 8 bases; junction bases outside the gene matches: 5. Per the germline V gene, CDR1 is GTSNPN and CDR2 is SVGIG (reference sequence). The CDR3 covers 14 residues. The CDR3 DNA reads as TGTGCCTGGAGTTTTCCTAGCGGGGGGGCTACGCAGTATTTT. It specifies CAWSFPSGGATQYF.

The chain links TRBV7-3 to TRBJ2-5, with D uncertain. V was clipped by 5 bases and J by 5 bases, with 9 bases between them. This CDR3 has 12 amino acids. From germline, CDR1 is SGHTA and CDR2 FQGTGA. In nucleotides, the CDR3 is TGTGCCAGCAGCCTAGATAATGAGACCCAGTACTTC. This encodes CASSLDNETQYF.

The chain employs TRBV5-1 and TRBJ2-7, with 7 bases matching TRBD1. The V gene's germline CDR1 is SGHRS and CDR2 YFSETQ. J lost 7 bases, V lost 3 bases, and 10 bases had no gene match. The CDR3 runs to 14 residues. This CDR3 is CASSSQGGTREQYF. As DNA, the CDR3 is TGCGCCAGCAGCTCTCAAGGGGGCACGCGGGAGCAGTACTTC.

Written as DNA, the CDR3 is TGTGCCAGCTCACAAGGGACAGTCACTGAAGCTTTCTTT. This sequence encodes CASSQGTVTEAFF. The V gene is TRBV18, the J gene TRBJ1-1, with 7 bases fitting TRBD1. The germline V gene has CDR1 KGHSH and CDR2 LQKENI. The length of the CDR3 is 13 residues. With 4 bases clipped from V and 4 bases from J, the junction kept 3 bases outside the gene matches.

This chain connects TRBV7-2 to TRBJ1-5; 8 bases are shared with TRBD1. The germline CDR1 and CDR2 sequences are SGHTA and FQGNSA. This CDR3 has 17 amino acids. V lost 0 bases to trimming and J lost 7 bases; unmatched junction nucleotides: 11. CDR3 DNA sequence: TGTGCCAGCAGCTTAGCGCAGGGGGCACCGGAACACCAGCCCCAGCATTTT. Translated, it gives CASSLAQGAPEHQPQHF.

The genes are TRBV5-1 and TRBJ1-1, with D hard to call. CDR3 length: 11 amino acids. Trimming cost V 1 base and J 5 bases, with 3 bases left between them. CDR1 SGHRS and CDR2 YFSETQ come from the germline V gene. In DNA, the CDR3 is TGCGCCAGCAGCTTGTCTACTGAAGCTTTCTTT. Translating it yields CASSLSTEAFF. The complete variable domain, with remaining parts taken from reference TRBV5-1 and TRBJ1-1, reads KAGVTQTPRYLIKTRGQQVTLSCSPISGHRSVSWYQQTPGQGLQFLFEYFSETQRNKGNFPGRFSGRQFSNSRSEMNVSTLELGDSALYLCASSLSTEAFFGQGTRLTVV.

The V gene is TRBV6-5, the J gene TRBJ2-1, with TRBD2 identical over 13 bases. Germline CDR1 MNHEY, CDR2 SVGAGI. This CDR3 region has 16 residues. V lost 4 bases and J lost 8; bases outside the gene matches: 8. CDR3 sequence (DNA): TGTGCCAGCAGTTGGGAGACTAGCGGGGGGTCGGATGAGCAGTTCTTC. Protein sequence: CASSWETSGGSDEQFF.

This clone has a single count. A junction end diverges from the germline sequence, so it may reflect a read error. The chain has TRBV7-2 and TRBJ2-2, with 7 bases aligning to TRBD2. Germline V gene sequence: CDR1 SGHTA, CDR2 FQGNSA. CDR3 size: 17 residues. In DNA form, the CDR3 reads TGTGCCAGCAGCTTAGCGCGGGGGACTATTAACATCGGGGAGCTGTTTTTT. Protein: CASSLARGTINIGELFF.

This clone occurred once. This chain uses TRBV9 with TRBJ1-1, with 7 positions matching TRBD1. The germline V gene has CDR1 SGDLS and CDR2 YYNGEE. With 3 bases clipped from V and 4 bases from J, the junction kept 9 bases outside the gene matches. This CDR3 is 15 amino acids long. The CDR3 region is CASSASGTDITEAFF. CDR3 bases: TGTGCCAGCAGCGCCTCCGGGACAGATATCACTGAAGCTTTCTTT.

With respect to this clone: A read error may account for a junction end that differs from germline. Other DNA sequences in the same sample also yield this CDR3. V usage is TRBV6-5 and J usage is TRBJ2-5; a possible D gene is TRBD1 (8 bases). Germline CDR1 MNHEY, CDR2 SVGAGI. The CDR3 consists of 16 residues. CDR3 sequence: CASSYSGQGGQETQYF. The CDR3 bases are TGTGCCAGCAGCTACTCCGGACAGGGAGGGCAAGAGACCCAGTACTTC.